The T cell receptor (beta chain) under discussion was sequenced for a study of cytomegalovirus exposure and HLA in healthy donors. Study at large: Approximately 190 million T cells yielded 120 million or so unique TCR beta sequences, as an earlier analysis found. Whole-study findings and limits: Certain indistinguishable V segments, among them TRBV6-2 and TRBV6-3, were excluded. Later analysis associated a missense DCLRE1C variant with TCR beta V- and J-gene trimming. Fewer N-insertions than the roughly 670-donor mean were reportedly shown by an Asian-associated ancestry cluster in a later analysis.

PCR primers comprised 60 Vbeta and 13 Jbeta primers. Data came from immunoSEQ multiplex PCR; TCRdb stores just in-frame clones and leaves some out. This table has more than 200,000 clones, 60% to 85% appearing once. With 9 bases clipped from V and 0 bases from J, the junction kept 5 bases outside the gene matches. This CDR3 has 13 residues. Germline values: CDR1 SGHTA, CDR2 FQGTGA. Regarding this clone: The antigen is undetermined.

The receptor's source is a man aged 35-49 years in good health and CMV-seronegative. Sequencing input: PBMCs. The chain is built from TRBV7-3 and TRBJ2-7, with 7 nucleotides matching TRBD1. The CDR3 region is CASETGNSYEQYF. The CDR3, as DNA: TGTGCCAGTGAGACAGGGAACTCCTACGAGCAGTACTTC.